This T cell receptor (beta chain) was found in a study of cytomegalovirus exposure and HLA in healthy donors. Across the study: The use of the same platform for the approximately 130 validation repertoires and the roughly 670 first-cohort repertoires was reported by a later analysis.

Study-wide findings and caveats: Investigators reported some 150 TCR beta chains as tied to cytomegalovirus. As was reported, the classifier diagnosed cytomegalovirus status with high specificity and sensitivity.

Details on this clone: Its target is unknown.

This CDR3 region has 15 residues. CDR1 and CDR2 from the germline V gene are SGHTA and FQGNSA. The junction had 10 bases not matched to a gene; V was cut back by 7 bases and J by 6 bases. Separate from the 666-subject first cohort, the approximately 120-subject validation cohort was the one that the donors belonged to. TCRdb keeps only in-frame clones here, not all; method: immunoSEQ multiplex PCR. The sample lists tens of thousands of clones, roughly 92% occurring once. The V call is TRBV7-2, the J call TRBJ2-1; 9 nucleotides agree with TRBD1. Sequencing was carried out using PBMCs. The sequence was collected from a woman under 30 in good health and CMV-seronegative. CDR3 nucleotides: TGTGCCAGCACCCCCCGGGACAGGGCAGTCAATGAGCAGTTCTTC. Translating it yields CASTPRDRAVNEQFF.